The subject of this entry is one T cell receptor (beta chain). The clone's antigen remains unknown. Per-nucleotide qualities are absent, and no much larger clonotype sits a single base away. Collaborating institutions collected whole blood in K2EDTA tubes following their own protocols. For TCRbeta analysis, collaborator samples were shipped as frozen whole blood, as isolated PBMCs, or as DNA extracted from either sample type. CDR1 is given as SNHLY and CDR2 as FYNNEI, both from the germline V gene. V is reduced by 9 bases and J by 0 bases, leaving a spacing of 9 bases between them. The CDR3 holds 13 amino acids from the cysteine to the phenylalanine. CDR3 DNA is the only sequence kept; it has 39 bases, read in frame from the first base. TCRbeta CDR3 regions were amplified from genomic DNA using the immunoSEQ Assay, a bias-controlled multiplex PCR. The study's processing was this. The number of nucleated cells in each sample was estimated by amplification of reference gene primers within the assay. Sequence reads were collapsed and filtered to measure the absolute abundance of every unique TCRbeta CDR3 rearrangement. For each sample, productive Simpson clonality was calculated as the square root of Simpson's diversity index over productive rearrangements. In TCRdb, the immuneACCESS table is reduced to in-frame sequences with V and J assigned. These tables do not hold every clone; where another copy was compared, an unresolved V gene accounts for under half, and the others remain unexplained. From that table come the V and J calls and clone size; the DNA was used to work out D and trimming. This sample gives 140,000 or so clones in total; around four fifths of them show up just once. The ten largest clones capture around 4.8% of the sample.

The entry originates in a study of blood T cell repertoires in COVID-19 (dated by TCRdb to about 2020). For the wider study: Samples from collaborators originated in the United States, Italy and Spain and spanned both the acute and convalescent phases of COVID-19. The prospective study material was composed of cDNA or gDNA derived from T cells, B-cell-depleted T cells, or PBMCs. Deeply sampled blood TCRbeta repertoires from subjects exposed to, actively infected with, or recovered from COVID-19 were included in the dataset. The repertoires were released in a freely available public database intended as a resource for research on the immune response to SARS-CoV-2. Samples were obtained from the ongoing ImmuneRACE study (first 160 participants) and from some 1,200 subjects provided by 6 global collaborators. Sample metadata almost always included a de-identified subject ID, COVID-19 status, age in years and sex. Where available, HLA class I and class II types were taken from metadata supplied by the sample provider and were not determined by assay-based typing. What the authors observed across the whole study: The quantity of clinical and demographic metadata differed by source and by participant and was supplied without curation.

Source material: peripheral blood. The chain links TRBV2 with TRBJ2-1; no D gene call is confident. The TCR sequence derives from a human donor in a cohort sampled during active COVID-19. The sequenced DNA: TGTGCCAGTCAGATCAGCTCCTACAATGAGCAGTTCTTC. Translation gives CASQISSYNEQFF. Full variable domain (CDR3 extended with the reference TRBV2 and TRBJ2-1 proteins): EPEVTQTPSHQVTQMGQEVILRCVPISNHLYFYWYRQILGQKVEFLVSFYNNEISEKSEIFDDQFSVERPDGSNFTLKIRSTKLEDSAMYFCASQISSYNEQFFGPGTRLTVL.